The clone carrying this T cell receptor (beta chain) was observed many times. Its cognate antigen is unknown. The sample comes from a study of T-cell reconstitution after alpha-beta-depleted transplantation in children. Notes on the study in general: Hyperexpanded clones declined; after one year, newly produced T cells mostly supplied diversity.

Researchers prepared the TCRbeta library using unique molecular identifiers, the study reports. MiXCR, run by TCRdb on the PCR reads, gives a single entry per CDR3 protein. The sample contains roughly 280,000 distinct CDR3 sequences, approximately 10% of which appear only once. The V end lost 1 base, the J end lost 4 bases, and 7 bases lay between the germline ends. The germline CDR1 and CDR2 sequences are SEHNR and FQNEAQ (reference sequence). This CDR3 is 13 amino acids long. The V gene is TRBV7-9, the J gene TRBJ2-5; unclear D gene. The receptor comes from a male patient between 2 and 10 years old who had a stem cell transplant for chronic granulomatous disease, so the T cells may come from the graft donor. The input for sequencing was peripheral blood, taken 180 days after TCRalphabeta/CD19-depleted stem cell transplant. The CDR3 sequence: CASSLVPIETQYF. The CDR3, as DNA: TGTGCCAGCAGCTTAGTACCCATAGAGACCCAGTACTTC.